This TCR beta chain was identified during a study of CD8+ T cells in alopecia areata. The wider study: Tofacitinib administration to treated patients was oral, at 5 to 10 mg twice daily. Regarding the study as a whole: Lesional scalp displayed greater clonality than normal scalp, most notably in alopecia totalis/universalis. For baseline CD8+ expansion, any link to response stays uncertain with one nonresponder. Tofacitinib significantly brought down scalp clonality and expanded CD8+ clones among top 100.

The germline V gene encodes CDR1 ENHRY and CDR2 SYGVKD. The length of the CDR3 is 15 residues. Trimming removed 3 bases from V and 1 base from J, with 12 bases in between. About this clone itself: Its antigen is still unknown.

Treatment noted: oral pan-JAK inhibitor, 5-10 mg twice daily. Specimens obtained from alopecia areata patients comprised lesional scalp punch biopsies and peripheral blood. RNA extraction was followed by reverse transcription into cDNA, which acted as the sequencing template. Generated by immunoSEQ multiplex PCR, the TCRdb table keeps only in-frame clones and is missing some. The data contain roughly 6,100 clones, around two thirds of them singletons. The chain combines TRBV10-3 with TRBJ1-2, with D tentatively TRBD1 (5 bases). The clonotype originates from a human donor with alopecia areata. Sample: skin, taken between weeks 30 and 35, from a patient treated with tofacitinib. This CDR3 is CAISEETDSNYGYTF. Written as DNA, the CDR3 is TGTGCCATCAGTGAAGAAACAGACAGTAACTATGGCTACACCTTC.